These T cell receptor beta chains were read from a single sample in a study of molecular identifiers for immune sequencing clone quantification. TCRdb called the PCR reads again in MiXCR, with one record for every CDR3 protein. Of some 320,000 distinct CDR3 sequences listed, around a fifth are singletons. Sequencing was carried out using naive CD8+ T cells from blood, with Jurkat cell RNA spiked in. These receptors were collected from a human donor in good health. Some libraries in this study had Jurkat cell RNA spiked in. Both conserved end residues are part of each CDR3. A D gene is named only where the DNA matches it firmly. Clone size is stated in some rows and not others, as once, few, many or a class when expanded.

V,length,J,size,D,CDR3,DNA
TRBV29-1,18,TRBJ1-5,many,.,CSVEDKARAPEGSQPQHF,TGCAGCGTTGAAGATAAAGCTCGAGCCCCAGAGGGTAGCCAGCCCCAGCATTTT
TRBV2,16,TRBJ2-7,many,.,CASSGHRDGTSYEQYF,TGTGCCAGCAGCGGGCACAGGGATGGGACCTCCTACGAGCAGTACTTC
TRBV7-2,18,TRBJ2-5,many,TRBD2,CASSLVASGAPHQETQYF,TGTGCCAGCAGCTTAGTGGCTAGCGGGGCGCCCCACCAAGAGACCCAGTACTTC
TRBV12-3/TRBV12-4,12,TRBJ1-2,many,TRBD1,CASWDRARGYTF,TGTGCCAGCTGGGACAGGGCTCGTGGCTACACCTTC
TRBV29-1,15,TRBJ2-5,.,.,CSVEGTRRTQETQYF,TGCAGCGTTGAAGGGACGCGGAGGACCCAAGAGACCCAGTACTTC
TRBV7-2,15,TRBJ1-1,.,.,CASSLDDRIYTEAFF,TGTGCCAGCAGCTTAGACGACAGAATATACACTGAAGCTTTCTTT
TRBV6-2/TRBV6-3,16,TRBJ2-3,.,TRBD2,CASSYYPGGSTDTQYF,TGTGCCAGCAGTTATTACCCGGGAGGGTCCACAGATACGCAGTATTTT
TRBV29-1,14,TRBJ2-1,.,TRBD2,CSVAGISGSFEQFF,TGCAGCGTCGCCGGGATTAGCGGGAGCTTTGAGCAGTTCTTC
TRBV27,16,TRBJ1-6,many,.,CASSLSQGPLGSPLHF,TGTGCCAGCAGTTTATCGCAGGGCCCCCTTGGTTCACCCCTCCACTTT
TRBV6-2/TRBV6-3,14,TRBJ2-1,.,.,CASTSYPNYNEQFF,TGTGCCAGCACATCTTACCCCAACTACAATGAGCAGTTCTTC
TRBV19,15,TRBJ2-7,few,TRBD1,CAGSIWQGANYEQYF,TGTGCCGGTAGTATTTGGCAGGGGGCGAACTACGAGCAGTACTTC
TRBV7-6,17,TRBJ2-2,many,TRBD2,CASSWLAGEVDTGELFF,TGTGCCAGCAGCTGGCTAGCGGGAGAGGTAGACACCGGGGAGCTGTTTTTT
TRBV18,14,TRBJ2-2,few,.,CASSPPVWTGELFF,TGTGCCAGCTCACCACCGGTATGGACCGGGGAGCTGTTTTTT
TRBV19,15,TRBJ2-5,many,TRBD2,CASSELAGGRETQYF,TGTGCCAGTAGTGAACTAGCGGGAGGGCGAGAGACCCAGTACTTC
TRBV6-2/TRBV6-3,14,TRBJ1-1,.,TRBD1,CASITGQGAYEAFF,TGTGCCAGCATCACAGGACAGGGGGCGTATGAAGCTTTCTTT
TRBV5-5,17,TRBJ1-6,.,.,CASSLEPGSSYNSPLHF,TGTGCCAGCAGCTTGGAGCCAGGAAGCTCCTATAATTCACCCCTCCACTTT
TRBV4-1,14,TRBJ2-7,many,.,CASSQGTLVYEQYF,TGCGCCAGCAGCCAAGGTACACTCGTCTACGAGCAGTACTTC
TRBV6-1,16,TRBJ1-6,many,.,CASSVQPSGYNSPLHF,TGTGCCAGCAGTGTACAGCCTAGTGGATATAATTCACCCCTCCACTTT
TRBV7-9,15,TRBJ1-1,few,TRBD1,CASGDTGGLDTEAFF,TGTGCCAGCGGAGATACAGGGGGATTGGACACTGAAGCTTTCTTT
TRBV30,12,TRBJ1-4,many,.,CAWSVVDEKLFF,TGTGCCTGGAGTGTTGTTGATGAAAAACTGTTTTTT
TRBV6-9,14,TRBJ1-2,many,.,CASDGQPANYGYTF,TGTGCCAGCGATGGACAGCCAGCTAACTATGGCTACACCTTC
TRBV28,14,TRBJ2-4,many,.,CASSPNGVMDIQYF,TGTGCCAGCAGCCCGAACGGGGTGATGGACATTCAGTACTTC
TRBV28,13,TRBJ2-7,.,.,CASSDPPTYEQYF,TGTGCCAGCAGCGACCCGCCCACCTACGAGCAGTACTTC